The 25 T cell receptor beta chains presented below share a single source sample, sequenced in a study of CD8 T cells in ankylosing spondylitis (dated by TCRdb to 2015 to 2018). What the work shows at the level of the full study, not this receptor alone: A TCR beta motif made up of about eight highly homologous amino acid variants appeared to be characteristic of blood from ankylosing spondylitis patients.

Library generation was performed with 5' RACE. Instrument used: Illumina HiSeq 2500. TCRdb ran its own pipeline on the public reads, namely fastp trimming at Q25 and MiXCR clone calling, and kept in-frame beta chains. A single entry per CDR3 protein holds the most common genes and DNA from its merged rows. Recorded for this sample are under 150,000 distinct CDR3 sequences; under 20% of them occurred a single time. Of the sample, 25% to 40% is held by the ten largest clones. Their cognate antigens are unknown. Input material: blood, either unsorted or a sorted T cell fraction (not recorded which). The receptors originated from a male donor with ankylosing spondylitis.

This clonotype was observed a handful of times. The CDR3 loop reads CASSGGVSDTQYF. CDR3 DNA: TGTGCCAGCAGCGGCGGGGTGAGCGATACGCAGTATTTT. The gene calls are TRBV9 and TRBJ2-3, with D possibly TRBD2 on 6 matching bases. The ends were cut back, 3 bases at V and 6 bases at J, with 11 bases in the middle. CDR1 is SGDLS and CDR2 is YYNGEE in the germline V gene. CDR3 size: 13 residues. The whole variable domain, filled in from reference TRBV9 and TRBJ2-3, reads DSGVTQTPKHLITATGQRVTLRCSPRSGDLSVYWYQQSLDQGLQFLIQYYNGEERAKGNILERFSAQQFPDLHSELNLSSLELGDSALYFCASSGGVSDTQYFGPGTRLTVL.

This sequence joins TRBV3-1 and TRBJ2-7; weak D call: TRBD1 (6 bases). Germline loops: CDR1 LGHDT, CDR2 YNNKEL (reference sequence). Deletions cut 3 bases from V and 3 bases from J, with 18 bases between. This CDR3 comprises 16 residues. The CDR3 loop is CASSQSGAGWIYEQYF. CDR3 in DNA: TGTGCCAGCAGCCAGTCAGGGGCAGGGTGGATCTACGAGCAGTACTTC.

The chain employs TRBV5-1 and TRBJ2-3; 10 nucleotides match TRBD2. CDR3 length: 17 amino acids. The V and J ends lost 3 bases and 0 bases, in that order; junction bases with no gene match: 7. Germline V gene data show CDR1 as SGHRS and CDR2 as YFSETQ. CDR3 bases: TGCGCCAGCAGCTCCACCCCTAGCGGGGGTAGCACAGATACGCAGTATTTT. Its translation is CASSSTPSGGSTDTQYF.

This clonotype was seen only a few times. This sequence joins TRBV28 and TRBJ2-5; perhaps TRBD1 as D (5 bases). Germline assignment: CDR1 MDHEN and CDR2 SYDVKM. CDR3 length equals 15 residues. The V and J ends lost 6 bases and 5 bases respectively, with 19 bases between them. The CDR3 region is CASSLTLRVVETQYF. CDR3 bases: TGTGCCAGCAGCCTCACCCTCAGGGTTGTGGAGACCCAGTACTTC.

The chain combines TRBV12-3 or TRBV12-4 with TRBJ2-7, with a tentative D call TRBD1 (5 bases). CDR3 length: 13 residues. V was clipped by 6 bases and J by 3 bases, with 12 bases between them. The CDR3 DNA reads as TGTGCCAGCAGCCAACAGGACCACTACGAGCAGTACTTC. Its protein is CASSQQDHYEQYF.

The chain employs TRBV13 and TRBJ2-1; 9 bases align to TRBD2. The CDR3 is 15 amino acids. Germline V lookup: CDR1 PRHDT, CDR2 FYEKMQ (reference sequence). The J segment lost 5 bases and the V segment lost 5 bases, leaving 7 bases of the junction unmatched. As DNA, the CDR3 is TGTGCCAGCAGCACGCGGGAGGGCCCCCACAATGAGCAGTTCTTC. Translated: CASSTREGPHNEQFF.

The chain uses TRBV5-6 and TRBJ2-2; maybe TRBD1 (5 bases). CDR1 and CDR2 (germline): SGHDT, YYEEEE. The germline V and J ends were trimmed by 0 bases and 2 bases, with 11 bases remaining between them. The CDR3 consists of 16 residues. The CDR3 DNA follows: TGTGCCAGCAGCTTGGAATGGCAGGGCAACACCGGGGAGCTGTTTTTT. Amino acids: CASSLEWQGNTGELFF. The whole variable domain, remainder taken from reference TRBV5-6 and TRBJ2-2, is DAGVTQSPTHLIKTRGQQVTLRCSPKSGHDTVSWYQQALGQGPQFIFQYYEEEERQRGNFPDRFSGHQFPNYSSELNVNALLLGDSALYLCASSLEWQGNTGELFFGEGSRLTVL.

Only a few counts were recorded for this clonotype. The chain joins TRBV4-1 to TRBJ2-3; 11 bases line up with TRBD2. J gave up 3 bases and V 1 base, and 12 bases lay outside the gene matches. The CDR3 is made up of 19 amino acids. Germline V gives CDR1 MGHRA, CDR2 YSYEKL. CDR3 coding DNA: TGCGCCAGCAGCCAAGGGGGGGCGGGACTAGCGGCGGAGACAGATACGCAGTATTTT. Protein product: CASSQGGAGLAAETDTQYF.

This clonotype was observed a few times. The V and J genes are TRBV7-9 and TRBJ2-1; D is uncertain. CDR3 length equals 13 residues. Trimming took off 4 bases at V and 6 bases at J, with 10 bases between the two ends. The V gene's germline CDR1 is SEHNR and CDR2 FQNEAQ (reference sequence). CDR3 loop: CASSSGPTNEQFF. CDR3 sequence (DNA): TGTGCCAGCAGCTCGGGTCCGACCAATGAGCAGTTCTTC.

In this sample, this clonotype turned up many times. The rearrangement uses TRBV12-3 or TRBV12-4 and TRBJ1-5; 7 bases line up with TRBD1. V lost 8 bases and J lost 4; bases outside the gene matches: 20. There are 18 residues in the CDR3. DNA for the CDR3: TGTGCCAGCCGGTCCCTCGGTCTCCCGCAGGGGGAGAATCAGCCCCAGCATTTT. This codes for CASRSLGLPQGENQPQHF.

Here the CDR3 DNA reads TGCAGTGCTCCTCCTCCGGGACCGGTCGTGGATGAGCAGTTCTTC. Amino acids: CSAPPPGPVVDEQFF. The rearrangement uses TRBV20-1 and TRBJ2-1; D is possibly TRBD1 or TRBD2 (5 bases each). Germline CDR1 DFQATT, CDR2 SNEGSKA (reference sequence). The CDR3 contains 15 residues. Trimming removed 5 bases from V and 8 bases from J, with 22 bases in between.

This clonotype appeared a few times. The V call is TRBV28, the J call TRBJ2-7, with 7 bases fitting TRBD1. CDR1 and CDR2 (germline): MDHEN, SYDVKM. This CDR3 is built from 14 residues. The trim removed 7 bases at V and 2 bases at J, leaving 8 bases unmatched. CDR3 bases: TGTGCCAGCAACCCGGACAGGTGGGCCTACGAGCAGTACTTC. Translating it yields CASNPDRWAYEQYF.

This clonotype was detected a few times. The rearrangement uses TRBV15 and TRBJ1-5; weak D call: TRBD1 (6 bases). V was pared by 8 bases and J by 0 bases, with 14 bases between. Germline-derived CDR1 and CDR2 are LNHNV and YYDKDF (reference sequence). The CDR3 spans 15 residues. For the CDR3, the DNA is TGTGCCACCGCAGGGGCAACTACTAGCAATCAGCCCCAGCATTTT. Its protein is CATAGATTSNQPQHF.

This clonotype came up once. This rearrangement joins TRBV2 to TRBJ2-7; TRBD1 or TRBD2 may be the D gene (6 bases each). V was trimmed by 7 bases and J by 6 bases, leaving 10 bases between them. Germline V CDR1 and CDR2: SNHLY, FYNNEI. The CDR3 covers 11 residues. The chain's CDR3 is CASKGGPEQYF. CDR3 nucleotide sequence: TGTGCCAGCAAGGGGGGTCCCGAGCAGTACTTC.

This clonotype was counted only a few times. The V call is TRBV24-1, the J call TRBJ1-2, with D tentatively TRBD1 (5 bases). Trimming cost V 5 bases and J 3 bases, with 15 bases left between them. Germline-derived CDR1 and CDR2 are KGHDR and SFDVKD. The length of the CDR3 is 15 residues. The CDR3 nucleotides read TGTGCCACCAGTGCCACCAGGGTAACGGACTATGGCTACACCTTC. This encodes CATSATRVTDYGYTF.

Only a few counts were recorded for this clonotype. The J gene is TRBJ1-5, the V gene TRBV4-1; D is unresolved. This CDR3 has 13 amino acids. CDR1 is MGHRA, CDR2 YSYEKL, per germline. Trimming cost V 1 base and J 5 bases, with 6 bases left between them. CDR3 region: CASSQATDQPQHF. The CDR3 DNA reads TGCGCCAGCAGCCAAGCAACGGATCAGCCCCAGCATTTT.

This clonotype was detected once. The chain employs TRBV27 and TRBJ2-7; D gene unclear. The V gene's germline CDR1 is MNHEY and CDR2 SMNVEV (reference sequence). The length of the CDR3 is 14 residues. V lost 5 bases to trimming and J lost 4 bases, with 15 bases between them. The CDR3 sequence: CASSTAIGWYEQYF. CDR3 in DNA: TGTGCCAGCAGTACTGCTATAGGGTGGTACGAGCAGTACTTC.

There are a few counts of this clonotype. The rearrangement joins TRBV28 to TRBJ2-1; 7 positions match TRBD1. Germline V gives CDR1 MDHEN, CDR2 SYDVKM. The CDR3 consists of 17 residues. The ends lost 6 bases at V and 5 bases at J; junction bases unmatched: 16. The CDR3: CASSSAKTPGTDNEQFF. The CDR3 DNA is TGTGCCAGCAGCTCCGCGAAAACGCCGGGGACAGACAATGAGCAGTTCTTC.

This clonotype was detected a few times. The CDR3 nucleotides read TGCGCCAGCAGCTTGGAACAGGGAGGTCCCTACGAGCAGTACTTC. It specifies CASSLEQGGPYEQYF. This chain connects TRBV5-1 to TRBJ2-7; D is possibly TRBD1 or TRBD2 (6 bases each). The CDR3 is made up of 15 amino acids. CDR1 SGHRS and CDR2 YFSETQ come from the germline V gene. Between the trimmed V and J ends, which lost 0 bases and 2 bases, there was a span of 12 bases.

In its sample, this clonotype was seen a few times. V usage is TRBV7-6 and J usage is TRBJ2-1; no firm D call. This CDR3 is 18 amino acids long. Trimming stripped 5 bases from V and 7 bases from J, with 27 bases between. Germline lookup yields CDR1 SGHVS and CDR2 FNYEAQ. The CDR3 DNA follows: TGTGCCAGCAGCCCAGTCGTTCGTGCTACTCGTTTGGGGAATGAGCAGTTCTTC. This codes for CASSPVVRATRLGNEQFF.

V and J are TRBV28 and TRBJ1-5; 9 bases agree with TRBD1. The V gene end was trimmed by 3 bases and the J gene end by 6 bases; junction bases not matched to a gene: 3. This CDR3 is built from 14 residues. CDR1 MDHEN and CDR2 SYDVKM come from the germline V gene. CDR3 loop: CASSLGTGIQPQHF. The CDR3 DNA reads TGTGCCAGCAGTTTGGGGACAGGGATTCAGCCCCAGCATTTT.

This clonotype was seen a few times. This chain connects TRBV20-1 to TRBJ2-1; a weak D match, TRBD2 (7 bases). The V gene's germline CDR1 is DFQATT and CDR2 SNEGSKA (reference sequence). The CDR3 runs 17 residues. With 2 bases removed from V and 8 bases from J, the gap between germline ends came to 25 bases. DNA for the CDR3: TGCAGTGCTAGAAACACAGGGCCGGGAGGCCTCGGGGATGAGCAGTTCTTC. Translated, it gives CSARNTGPGGLGDEQFF.

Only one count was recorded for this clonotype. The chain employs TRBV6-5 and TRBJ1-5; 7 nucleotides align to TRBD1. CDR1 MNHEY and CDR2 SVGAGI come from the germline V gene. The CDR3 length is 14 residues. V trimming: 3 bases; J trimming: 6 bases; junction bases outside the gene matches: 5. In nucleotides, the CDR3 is TGTGCCAGCAGTTATTATCCAGGGGGTCAGCCCCAGCATTTT. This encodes CASSYYPGGQPQHF.

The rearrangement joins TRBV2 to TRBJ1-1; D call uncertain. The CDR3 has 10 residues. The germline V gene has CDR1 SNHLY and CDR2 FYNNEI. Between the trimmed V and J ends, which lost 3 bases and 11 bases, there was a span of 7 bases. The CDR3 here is CASSDFLAFF. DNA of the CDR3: TGTGCCAGCAGTGACTTTCTGGCTTTCTTT.

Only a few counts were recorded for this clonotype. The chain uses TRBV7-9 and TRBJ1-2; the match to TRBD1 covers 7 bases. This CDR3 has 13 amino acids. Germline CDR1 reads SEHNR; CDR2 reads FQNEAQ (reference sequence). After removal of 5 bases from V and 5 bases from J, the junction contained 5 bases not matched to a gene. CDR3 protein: CASSQTGDYGYTF. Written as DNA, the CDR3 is TGTGCCAGCAGCCAAACAGGGGATTATGGCTACACCTTC.